What follows are 25 T cell receptor beta chains derived from one specimen sequenced in a study of T cell repertoires in cytomegalovirus infection (dated by TCRdb to the late 2010s). TCRdb names Illumina HiSeq 1500 as the instrument used. TCRdb applied fastp at Q25 and MiXCR to the public reads, then kept only in-frame beta chains. Each CDR3 protein appears once, grouped with its most common genes and DNA. The sample table lists roughly 150,000 distinct CDR3 sequences, 17% of them with a count of one. The leading ten clones occupy around 20% of the sample. The sequenced sample consisted of CD8+ T cells from PBMCs. Receptors were obtained from a human donor in good health (CMV status not recorded). Some clones in this sample may be carry-over from other donors' samples.

The J gene is TRBJ2-7, the V gene TRBV7-9, with 7 bases identical to TRBD1. V shed 3 bases, J shed 12 bases, and the junction held 11 bases outside the gene matches. The CDR3 contains 13 residues. Per the germline V gene, CDR1 is SEHNR and CDR2 is FQNEAQ (reference sequence). The CDR3 nucleotides are TGTGCCAGCAGCTTGCAAGACAGGGTCCCCACGTACTTC. As protein: CASSLQDRVPTYF.

The rearrangement links TRBV6-2 or TRBV6-3 to TRBJ1-1, with D uncertain. CDR1 and CDR2 (germline): MNHEY, SVGEGT. The CDR3 loop spans 15 amino acids. V was pared by 2 bases and J by 0 bases, with 10 bases between. In nucleotides, the CDR3 is TGTGCCAGCAGTTACCCGGGCGATCTGAACACTGAAGCTTTCTTT. Its protein is CASSYPGDLNTEAFF.

The table lists this clonotype with a few counts. The rearrangement joins TRBV28 to TRBJ2-1; unclear D gene. The V end lost 5 bases, the J end lost 7 bases, and 12 bases lay between the germline ends. The V gene's germline CDR1 is MDHEN and CDR2 SYDVKM. This CDR3 has 13 residues. In DNA, the CDR3 is TGTGCCAGCAGTGTGCGTGGGGTGAATGAGCAGTTCTTC. This encodes CASSVRGVNEQFF.

A few counts support this clonotype. The genes are TRBV7-9 and TRBJ1-2; no clear D gene. The CDR3 runs 14 residues. V lost 5 bases and J 2 bases, leaving 12 bases between the germline ends. The V gene's germline CDR1 is SEHNR and CDR2 FQNEAQ (reference sequence). CDR3 DNA sequence: TGTGCCAGCAGCCCGGTCGGCGGGAACTATGGCTACACCTTC. Its protein is CASSPVGGNYGYTF.

The CDR3 spells CASTPPLVNTEAFF. The CDR3 DNA reads TGTGCCAGCACCCCACCCCTGGTGAACACTGAAGCTTTCTTT. The gene calls are TRBV7-2 and TRBJ1-1; the D is unclear. Germline loops: CDR1 SGHTA, CDR2 FQGNSA. There are 14 residues in the CDR3. V lost 7 bases, J lost 0 bases, and 12 bases lay in between.

This clonotype was seen more than once but under ten times. The genes are TRBV28 and TRBJ2-7; D is unresolved. V lost 6 bases and J 2 bases, leaving 8 bases between the germline ends. Germline V gene lookup returns CDR1 MDHEN and CDR2 SYDVKM. The CDR3 runs to 12 residues. The CDR3 sequence is CASSSPPYEQYF. CDR3 nucleotides: TGTGCCAGCAGCTCCCCCCCCTACGAGCAGTACTTC. Together with reference TRBV28 and TRBJ2-7, the CDR3 gives the full variable domain: DVKVTQSSRYLVKRTGEKVFLECVQDMDHENMFWYRQDPGLGLRLIYFSYDVKMKEKGDIPEGYSVSREKKERFSLILESASTNQTSMYLCASSSPPYEQYFGPGTRLTVT.

The genes are TRBV28 and TRBJ2-7; the match to TRBD1 covers 7 bases. Germline values: CDR1 MDHEN, CDR2 SYDVKM. This CDR3 comprises 13 residues. The CDR3 protein is CARKGQNSYEQYF. Written as DNA, the CDR3 is TGTGCTAGGAAGGGACAGAACTCCTACGAGCAGTACTTC.

The V call is TRBV6-5, the J call TRBJ2-1; D not resolved. V was clipped by 4 bases and J by 4 bases, with 8 bases between them. This CDR3 region has 13 residues. CDR1 and CDR2 from the germline V gene are MNHEY and SVGAGI. In nucleotides, the CDR3 is TGTGCCAGCAGTTTTGACATTTACAATGAGCAGTTCTTC. It is translated as CASSFDIYNEQFF.

The V gene is TRBV7-2, the J gene TRBJ2-7; no reliable D call. Deletions cut 4 bases from V and 6 bases from J, with 10 bases between. Germline-derived CDR1 and CDR2 are SGHTA and FQGNSA. This CDR3 comprises 12 residues. The CDR3 sequence is CASSSLSREQYF. CDR3 nucleotides: TGTGCCAGCAGCTCCTTGTCACGCGAGCAGTACTTC.

The genes are TRBV7-6 and TRBJ1-4, with D unclear. The CDR3 has 14 residues. The germline V and J ends were trimmed by 1 base and 6 bases, with 9 bases remaining between them. Germline CDR1 is SGHVS and CDR2 is FNYEAQ. The CDR3: CASSLVIQDEKLFF. CDR3 DNA sequence: TGTGCCAGCAGCTTAGTCATTCAGGATGAAAAACTGTTTTTT.

The chain combines TRBV29-1 with TRBJ1-2, with D uncertain. CDR3 length equals 11 residues. Germline V lookup: CDR1 SQVTM, CDR2 ANQGSEA. V lost 7 bases to trimming and J lost 4 bases, with 10 bases between them. The CDR3 region has the DNA TGCAGCGGATCATTATCCTATGGCTACACCTTC. This encodes CSGSLSYGYTF. The variable domain in full, completed from reference TRBV29-1 and TRBJ1-2, reads SAVISQKPSRDICQRGTSLTIQCQVDSQVTMMFWYRQQPGQSLTLIATANQGSEATYESGFVIDKFPISRPNLTFSTLTVSNMSPEDSSIYLCSGSLSYGYTFGSGTRLTVV.

The genes are TRBV7-2 and TRBJ2-7; D gene uncertain. CDR1 is SGHTA and CDR2 is FQGNSA in the germline V gene. V lost 2 bases, J lost 4 bases, and 15 bases lay in between. The CDR3 is 15 amino acids. The DNA of the CDR3 is TGTGCCAGCAGCTTATCGTTCGGATCCCTATACGAGCAGTACTTC. Translating it yields CASSLSFGSLYEQYF.

V and J are TRBV20-1 and TRBJ1-1; 7 nucleotides line up with TRBD1. Germline trimming cut 4 bases from V and 4 bases from J; bases unmatched to any gene: 6. Germline lookup yields CDR1 DFQATT and CDR2 SNEGSKA (reference sequence). This CDR3 is built from 13 residues. CDR3 residues: CSAIRGESTEAFF. The CDR3 bases are TGCAGTGCTATCAGGGGGGAAAGCACTGAAGCTTTCTTT.

This clonotype was recorded a few times. The gene calls are TRBV23-1 and TRBJ2-7; D uncertain. TRBV23-1 is marked as an open reading frame, function uncertain. CDR3 size: 14 residues. V was pared by 0 bases and J by 4 bases, with 10 bases between. CDR3 in amino acids: CASSQSAEPYEQYF. DNA of the CDR3: TGCGCCAGCAGTCAATCGGCGGAGCCGTACGAGCAGTACTTC.

This clonotype turned up a few times. This chain links TRBV7-2 with TRBJ2-1; 15 nucleotides align to TRBD2. Germline values: CDR1 SGHTA, CDR2 FQGNSA. The CDR3 has 19 residues. V gave up 5 bases and J gave up 0 bases; unmatched junction bases: 8. CDR3 sequence: CASSIRTSGGAFSYNEQFF. DNA for the CDR3: TGTGCCAGCAGCATCCGGACTAGCGGGGGGGCCTTCTCCTACAATGAGCAGTTCTTC.

A few counts support this clonotype. V gene TRBV10-3 combines with J gene TRBJ2-5, with 14 bases matching TRBD2. Germline trimming cut 8 bases from V and 4 bases from J; bases unmatched to any gene: 6. The CDR3 length is 15 residues. Germline V CDR1 and CDR2: ENHRY, SYGVKD. The CDR3 here is CAISTSGRAPETQYF. In nucleotides, the CDR3 is TGTGCCATCTCGACTAGCGGGAGGGCCCCAGAGACCCAGTACTTC.

V usage is TRBV7-8 and J usage is TRBJ1-1; D call uncertain. Germline lookup yields CDR1 SGHVS and CDR2 FQNEAQ. This CDR3 comprises 13 residues. With 5 bases removed from V and 2 bases from J, the gap between germline ends came to 9 bases. CDR3 coding DNA: TGTGCCAGCAGCAGAAGGGAAAACACTGAAGCTTTCTTT. It specifies CASSRRENTEAFF.

At least ten counts were recorded for this clonotype. The V call is TRBV6-4, the J call TRBJ2-7; D unclear. Trimming pared 8 bases from V and 2 bases from J, leaving 10 bases between. The CDR3 is 12 amino acids. CDR1 and CDR2 from the germline V gene are MRHNA and SNTAGT. This chain's CDR3 is CASLGRTYEQYF. The CDR3, as DNA: TGTGCCAGCCTCGGACGGACCTACGAGCAGTACTTC.

V is TRBV28 and J is TRBJ2-2; TRBD2 aligns across 7 bases. This CDR3 is 16 amino acids long. V was pared by 3 bases and J by 5 bases, with 9 bases of the junction left unmatched. Looked up from germline, CDR1 is MDHEN and CDR2 is SYDVKM. In nucleotides, the CDR3 is TGTGCCAGCAGTTTTTCGGGACTAAGAAGGACCGGGGAGCTGTTTTTT. This codes for CASSFSGLRRTGELFF.

The chain uses TRBV28 and TRBJ1-3, with 8 bases that match TRBD1. Germline loops: CDR1 MDHEN, CDR2 SYDVKM. CDR3 length: 16 residues. The V segment lost 4 bases and the J segment 0 bases; nucleotides outside the gene matches: 5. In DNA form, the CDR3 reads TGTGCCAGCAGTTGGACAGGGCCTAGCTCTGGAAACACCATATATTTT. Protein: CASSWTGPSSGNTIYF.

The chain has TRBV7-6 and TRBJ1-5; 10 nucleotides agree with TRBD1. Germline loops: CDR1 SGHVS, CDR2 FNYEAQ. With V trimmed by 5 bases and J by 6 bases, 7 bases remained unmatched. This CDR3 is 15 amino acids long. CDR3 bases: TGTGCCAGCAGCCCCGGGACAGGGGTTGGTCAGCCCCAGCATTTT. It is translated as CASSPGTGVGQPQHF. Together with reference TRBV7-6 and TRBJ1-5, the CDR3 gives the full variable domain: GAGVSQSPRYKVTKRGQDVALRCDPISGHVSLYWYRQALGQGPEFLTYFNYEAQQDKSGLPNDRFSAERPEGSISTLTIQRTEQRDSAMYRCASSPGTGVGQPQHFGDGTRLSIL.

J is TRBJ2-3 and V is TRBV7-6, with 8 positions matching TRBD2. Germline trimming cut 6 bases from V and 2 bases from J; bases unmatched to any gene: 10. This CDR3 comprises 16 residues. The V gene's germline CDR1 is SGHVS and CDR2 FNYEAQ. The CDR3 protein is CASSPPGGGITDTQYF. The CDR3 nucleotides read TGTGCCAGCAGTCCCCCGGGGGGGGGGATCACAGATACGCAGTATTTT.

The J gene is TRBJ2-7, the V gene TRBV29-1; D gene ambiguous. The CDR3 runs 13 residues. CDR1 and CDR2 from the germline V gene are SQVTM and ANQGSEA. Trimming left V 2 bases short and J 1 base short, with 9 bases between. This chain's CDR3 is CSVESAQSYEQYF. CDR3 nucleotide sequence: TGCAGCGTTGAATCTGCCCAGTCCTACGAGCAGTACTTC.

The CDR3 loop reads CASRPGPNEQFF. The CDR3 DNA reads TGTGCCAGCAGACCTGGACCTAATGAGCAGTTCTTC. The chain links TRBV7-9 to TRBJ2-1; D not certain. In germline, CDR1 is SEHNR, CDR2 FQNEAQ (reference sequence). The CDR3 length is 12 residues. V was shortened by 6 bases and J by 7 bases, with 10 bases between the two germline ends. Full variable domain (outside the CDR3, taken from reference TRBV7-9 and TRBJ2-1): DTGVSQNPRHKITKRGQNVTFRCDPISEHNRLYWYRQTLGQGPEFLTYFQNEAQLEKSRLLSDRFSAERPKGSFSTLEIQRTEQGDSAMYLCASRPGPNEQFFGPGTRLTVL.

This chain connects TRBV7-2 to TRBJ1-1; no definite D call. This CDR3 contains 13 residues. Trimming took 5 bases from V and 0 from J, leaving 7 bases between them. In germline, CDR1 is SGHTA, CDR2 FQGNSA. CDR3: CASSSGMNTEAFF. In DNA, the CDR3 is TGTGCCAGCAGCAGCGGGATGAACACTGAAGCTTTCTTT.